The present T cell receptor beta chain was sequenced within a study of CD8+ T cells in alopecia areata. Whole-study results and caveats: There were many expanded lesional clones persisting in scalp and blood during tofacitinib. The study also sequences resident alphabeta T cells of normal skin in scalp samples.

Concerning this clone: Its antigen is currently unknown.

The authors extracted RNA and reverse transcribed it into cDNA as the sequencing template. The repertoire was sequenced with immunoSEQ multiplex PCR; TCRdb's copy has only in-frame clones and lacks some. The sample lists some 220,000 clones, around 57% occurring once. Sample treatment: oral pan-JAK inhibitor, 5-10 mg twice daily. Punch biopsies of lesional scalp, plus peripheral blood, were taken from alopecia areata patients. V dropped 5 bases and J dropped 5 bases, with 17 bases sitting between them. Germline V gene sequence: CDR1 SGHRS, CDR2 YFSETQ. The CDR3 covers 15 residues. The material sequenced was CD4+ T cells sorted from blood, taken at week 4, from a patient treated with tofacitinib. This sequence joins TRBV5-1 and TRBJ2-4; D gene unclear. The TCR originated in a human donor with alopecia areata. The CDR3 spells CASRVVGGIENIQYF. The CDR3 DNA reads as TGCGCCAGCAGGGTAGTAGGCGGTATAGAAAACATTCAGTACTTC.